The 31 T cell receptor beta chains in this list originate from one sample, sequenced in a study of shared clonotypes between healthy human individuals (dated by TCRdb to 2020 to 2022). Preparation of the library involved the immunoSEQ multiplex PCR assay. The table was pulled from immuneACCESS by TCRdb, which kept in-frame rearrangements only. Such tables lose some clones; where checked, under half of the loss comes from unresolved V genes, and the rest has no known cause. The sample table holds about 2.1 million clones, of which around 93% were seen once. The top ten hold around 1.7% of the sample. For the CD8 naive samples, CD45RO-negative cells were positively selected for CCR7, yielding a CD45RA+CCR7+ population from which TemRA cells were excluded. Source material: naive CD8+ T cells from PBMCs. Taken with the paper, the label for cell subset or site translates to: CD45RA+CCR7+. These TCRs come from a man aged 18 to 29 in good health. Some clones in this sample may be carry-over from other donors' samples.

The V and J genes are TRBV19 and TRBJ2-1; D may be TRBD1 (5 bases). In germline, CDR1 is LNHDA, CDR2 SQIVND (reference sequence). The CDR3 contains 13 residues. V was shortened by 9 bases and J by 1 base, with 10 bases between the two germline ends. CDR3 region: CASQGSSYNEQFF. The CDR3 coding sequence is TGTGCCAGCCAGGGTAGTTCCTACAATGAGCAGTTCTTC.

The J gene is TRBJ2-3, the V gene TRBV5-6, with D tentatively TRBD2 (5 bases). The length of the CDR3 is 15 residues. Trimming left V 1 base short and J 3 bases short, with 12 bases between. Looked up from germline, CDR1 is SGHDT and CDR2 is YYEEEE. CDR3 nucleotide sequence: TGTGCCAGCAGCTTGTTCGAGCGGCTGACAGATACGCAGTATTTT. This translates into CASSLFERLTDTQYF.

This chain connects TRBV4-3 to TRBJ1-3; TRBD1 might be the D (5 bases). The CDR3 spans 15 residues. Germline V gene sequence: CDR1 LGHNA, CDR2 YSLEER. Trimming took off 3 bases at V and 3 bases at J, with 12 bases between the two ends. CDR3 sequence: CASSQGEGVGNTIYF. The CDR3 DNA follows: TGCGCCAGCAGCCAGGGGGAAGGGGTTGGAAACACCATATATTTT.

The table lists this clone with a count of one. The chain joins TRBV2 to TRBJ2-5; the D gene is possibly TRBD1 (5 bases). V was trimmed by 2 bases and J by 5 bases, leaving 15 bases between them. The CDR3 consists of 15 residues. Germline assignment: CDR1 SNHLY and CDR2 FYNNEI. The CDR3 region has the DNA TGTGCCAGCAGTGAAAGGCAGGGTGGTTTTGAGACCCAGTACTTC. Residues: CASSERQGGFETQYF.

This clone was seen a single time. The chain carries TRBV11-3 and TRBJ2-7, with D maybe TRBD2 (6 bases). Germline V gene data show CDR1 as SGHNT and CDR2 as YENEEA. Trimming shortened V by 3 bases and J by 0 bases, and 12 bases separated the two germline ends. This CDR3 has 15 amino acids. This CDR3 reads CASSFTSNPSYEQYF. CDR3 DNA: TGTGCCAGCAGCTTCACTAGCAACCCCTCCTACGAGCAGTACTTC. Drawing the rest from reference TRBV11-3 and TRBJ2-7, the complete variable domain is EAGVVQSPRYKIIEKKQPVAFWCNPISGHNTLYWYLQNLGQGPELLIRYENEEAVDDSQLPKDRFSAERLKGVDSTLKIQPAELGDSAVYLCASSFTSNPSYEQYFGPGTRLTVT.

The V gene is TRBV30, the J gene TRBJ1-1; a weak D match, TRBD1 (5 bases). In germline, CDR1 is GTSNPN, CDR2 SVGIG (reference sequence). Trimming stripped 2 bases from V and 1 base from J, with 8 bases between. This CDR3 contains 13 residues. CDR3 in amino acids: CAWSIGQNTEAFF. The CDR3 DNA is TGTGCCTGGAGTATTGGACAGAACACTGAAGCTTTCTTT. The full variable domain, completed using reference TRBV30 and TRBJ1-1, is SQTIHQWPATLVQPVGSPLSLECTVEGTSNPNLYWYRQAAGRGLQLLFYSVGIGQISSEVPQNLSASRPQDRQFILSSKKLLLSDSGFYLCAWSIGQNTEAFFGQGTRLTVV.

The V and J genes are TRBV18 and TRBJ2-7; no definite D call. The germline V gene encodes CDR1 KGHSH and CDR2 LQKENI. CDR3 length: 14 amino acids. V lost 6 bases and J 0 bases, leaving 12 bases between the germline ends. CDR3 sequence reads: CASSFELASYEQYF. Written as DNA, the CDR3 is TGTGCCAGCTCCTTTGAACTGGCCTCCTACGAGCAGTACTTC. The full variable domain, its missing parts supplied by reference TRBV18 and TRBJ2-7, is NAGVMQNPRHLVRRRGQEARLRCSPMKGHSHVYWYRQLPEEGLKFMVYLQKENIIDESGMPKERFSAEFPKEGPSILRIQQVVRGDSAAYFCASSFELASYEQYFGPGTRLTVT.

This sequence joins TRBV13 and TRBJ1-1, with D maybe TRBD1 (6 bases). V shed 0 bases and J shed 5 bases, with 13 bases lying between them. Germline assignment: CDR1 PRHDT and CDR2 FYEKMQ (reference sequence). The CDR3 loop spans 15 amino acids. The CDR3 is CASSLGGGLYTEAFF. The DNA for the CDR3 is TGTGCCAGCAGCTTAGGTGGGGGGCTGTATACTGAAGCTTTCTTT.

This clone was recorded a few times. The CDR3 loop reads CAWRGGLNTEAFF. The DNA of the CDR3 is TGTGCCTGGAGGGGGGGACTGAACACTGAAGCTTTCTTT. The chain links TRBV30 to TRBJ1-1; D possibly corresponds to TRBD1 (5 bases). The CDR3 is made up of 13 amino acids. Trimming left V 3 bases short and J 0 bases short, with 8 bases between. The V gene's germline CDR1 is GTSNPN and CDR2 SVGIG (reference sequence).

The chain combines TRBV19 with TRBJ2-7; maybe TRBD2 (6 bases). The CDR3 is made up of 15 amino acids. Looked up from germline, CDR1 is LNHDA and CDR2 is SQIVND (reference sequence). Trimming left V 6 bases short and J 7 bases short, with 22 bases between. CDR3 amino acids: CASSPGVQSRVEQYF. CDR3 bases: TGTGCCAGTAGCCCGGGGGTGCAGTCCCGGGTGGAGCAGTACTTC.

A note on this clone: The sample carries other DNA sequences with the same CDR3. This sequence joins TRBV7-9 and TRBJ1-1; D is undetermined. The CDR3 length is 12 residues. Per germline, CDR1 SEHNR and CDR2 FQNEAQ (reference sequence). Trimming cost V 1 base and J 6 bases, with 6 bases left between them. The CDR3, as DNA: TGTGCCAGCAGCTTAGGGACCGCTGAAGCTTTCTTT. This encodes CASSLGTAEAFF.

The rearrangement joins TRBV6-5 to TRBJ1-1; a possible D gene is TRBD1 (5 bases). Trimming shortened V by 0 bases and J by 1 base, and 9 bases separated the two germline ends. Germline loops: CDR1 MNHEY, CDR2 SVGAGI. The CDR3 is 15 residues long. The CDR3: CASSYSGEANTEAFF. CDR3 DNA sequence: TGTGCCAGCAGTTACTCAGGGGAAGCGAACACTGAAGCTTTCTTT.

The rearrangement uses TRBV2 and TRBJ1-4; D call uncertain. This CDR3 is built from 13 residues. Germline V gene sequence: CDR1 SNHLY, CDR2 FYNNEI. V lost 6 bases to trimming and J lost 7 bases, with 12 bases between them. The CDR3 DNA reads TGTGCCAGCAGACAGCCGGGAGTTGAAAAACTGTTTTTT. It specifies CASRQPGVEKLFF.

The chain combines TRBV27 with TRBJ2-7; D unclear. Germline lookup yields CDR1 MNHEY and CDR2 SMNVEV (reference sequence). The CDR3 length is 11 residues. The ends were cut back, 2 bases at V and 6 bases at J, with 5 bases in the middle. Here the CDR3 DNA reads TGTGCCAGCAGTTTAATGGGCGAGCAGTACTTC. Protein: CASSLMGEQYF.

The J gene is TRBJ2-3, the V gene TRBV5-1, with D perhaps matching TRBD2 (5 bases). Germline V gene sequence: CDR1 SGHRS, CDR2 YFSETQ. This CDR3 spans 15 amino acids. V lost 0 bases and J 1 base, leaving 9 bases between the germline ends. The CDR3 reads CASSLVQEGTDTQYF. DNA for the CDR3: TGCGCCAGCAGCTTGGTTCAGGAGGGCACAGATACGCAGTATTTT.

Regarding this clone: One end of the junction fails to match germline, which may point to a read error. The chain has TRBV28 and TRBJ2-5, with D possibly TRBD1 on 5 matching bases. This CDR3 region has 12 residues. The germline gives CDR1 MDHEN, CDR2 SYDVKM. DNA for the CDR3: TGTGCCAGCATTTCCGGACAAGGGACCCAGTACTTC. Amino acid sequence: CASISGQGTQYF. Using reference TRBV28 and TRBJ2-5 for the parts outside the CDR3, the full variable domain is DVKVTQSSRYLVKRTGEKVFLECVQDMDHENMFWYRQDPGLGLRLIYFSYDVKMKEKGDIPEGYSVSREKKERFSLILESASTNQTSMYLCASISGQGTQYFGPGTRLLVL.

This chain joins TRBV15 and TRBJ2-5, with D possibly being TRBD2 (5 bases). This CDR3 contains 14 residues. V lost 5 bases and J 7 bases, leaving 17 bases between the germline ends. Germline V CDR1 and CDR2: LNHNV, YYDKDF (reference sequence). The chain's CDR3 is CATSSSRVAGTQYF. The CDR3, as DNA: TGTGCCACCAGCTCAAGTCGGGTGGCGGGGACCCAGTACTTC.

The chain combines TRBV29-1 with TRBJ2-1; a possible D gene is TRBD2 (6 bases). V shed 4 bases and J shed 4 bases, with 14 bases lying between them. In germline, CDR1 is SQVTM, CDR2 ANQGSEA. The CDR3 length is 14 residues. The CDR3 nucleotides are TGCAGCGTTGGGGGGGTAGCGCCGTACAATGAGCAGTTCTTC. This translates into CSVGGVAPYNEQFF.

The chain links TRBV4-1 to TRBJ2-7; the D gene is possibly TRBD1 (5 bases). Germline V gene sequence: CDR1 MGHRA, CDR2 YSYEKL. Trimming cost V 1 base and J 5 bases, with 12 bases left between them. The CDR3 runs 14 residues. The CDR3 nucleotides read TGCGCCAGCAGCCAAGCGGGCAGGGTCGACGAGCAGTACTTC. The encoded protein is CASSQAGRVDEQYF.

This rearrangement joins TRBV28 to TRBJ1-5; D is possibly TRBD1 (5 bases). The V and J ends lost 5 bases and 9 bases respectively, with 23 bases between them. CDR3 size: 16 residues. The germline gives CDR1 MDHEN, CDR2 SYDVKM. The CDR3 DNA is TGTGCCAGCAGTACCGAAGAGGGGAGAAGTAACCCGCCCCAGCATTTT. Its protein is CASSTEEGRSNPPQHF.

The V and J genes are TRBV7-9 and TRBJ2-7; possibly TRBD2 for D (6 bases). The CDR3 length is 15 residues. Germline CDR1 is SEHNR and CDR2 is FQNEAQ (reference sequence). V lost 6 bases, J lost 2 bases, and 17 bases lay in between. The CDR3 here is CASSSRDGLTYEQYF. Written as DNA, the CDR3 is TGTGCCAGCAGTTCGCGGGACGGACTCACCTACGAGCAGTACTTC.

The chain uses TRBV9 and TRBJ2-7; 9 positions agree with TRBD2. With V trimmed by 3 bases and J by 3 bases, 10 bases remained unmatched. The CDR3 has 16 amino acids. From germline, CDR1 is SGDLS and CDR2 YYNGEE. The CDR3 protein is CASSARFSGSVYEQYF. CDR3 coding DNA: TGTGCCAGCAGCGCCAGGTTTAGCGGGAGCGTCTACGAGCAGTACTTC.

The V gene is TRBV15, the J gene TRBJ2-3; no reliable D call. This CDR3 comprises 15 residues. Trimming removed 8 bases from V and 1 base from J, with 16 bases in between. Per germline, CDR1 LNHNV and CDR2 YYDKDF (reference sequence). CDR3: CATSFLAHRTDTQYF. The CDR3 coding sequence is TGTGCCACCTCTTTTCTGGCGCACCGCACAGATACGCAGTATTTT.

This clone was counted only a few times. This chain uses TRBV10-3 with TRBJ1-1; possibly TRBD1 for D (6 bases). The CDR3 is made up of 13 amino acids. The V end was cut by 7 bases, the J end by 0 bases, with 9 bases between. Germline V lookup: CDR1 ENHRY, CDR2 SYGVKD. CDR3: CAITRTVNTEAFF. CDR3 coding DNA: TGTGCCATCACCCGGACAGTGAACACTGAAGCTTTCTTT.

The chain has TRBV9 and TRBJ2-7, with D possibly being TRBD2 (6 bases). CDR1 SGDLS and CDR2 YYNGEE come from the germline V gene. The CDR3 is made up of 14 amino acids. The ends were cut back, 3 bases at V and 4 bases at J, with 14 bases in the middle. Here the CDR3 DNA reads TGTGCCAGCAGCGCACGGGACTTACCTTACGAGCAGTACTTC. This sequence encodes CASSARDLPYEQYF.

The gene calls are TRBV7-6 and TRBJ1-3; TRBD1 aligns across 7 bases. The germline CDR1 and CDR2 sequences are SGHVS and FNYEAQ. This CDR3 region has 16 residues. Trimming at V came to 5 bases and at J to 4 bases, leaving 11 bases not matched to a gene. CDR3: CASSPKPGTVGNTIYF. DNA of the CDR3: TGTGCCAGCAGCCCAAAACCCGGGACAGTCGGAAACACCATATATTTT.

The CDR3 is CASSLSNVLAAYNEQFF. CDR3 DNA sequence: TGTGCCAGCAGCTTATCTAATGTGCTAGCGGCCTACAATGAGCAGTTCTTC. V gene TRBV7-8 combines with J gene TRBJ2-1, with TRBD2 identical over 7 bases. Unmatched junction bases numbered 9, after V lost 2 bases and J lost 2 bases. Per germline, CDR1 SGHVS and CDR2 FQNEAQ. The CDR3 is 17 residues long.

With respect to this clone: An end of the junction differs from the germline gene, which may be a read error. The rearrangement links TRBV29-1 to TRBJ2-7; D tentatively fits TRBD1 or TRBD2 (5 bases each). The CDR3 is 14 amino acids. Germline assignment: CDR1 SQVTM and CDR2 ANQGSEA. For the CDR3, the DNA is TGCAGCGCTGAAATCTCCGGGACGGGCTACGAGCAGTACTTC. It specifies CSAEISGTGYEQYF.

The CDR3 DNA follows: TGCGCCAGCAGCTTGAGGGGGCGGACAGATACCGGGGAGCTGTTTTTT. Its translation: CASSLRGRTDTGELFF. The chain employs TRBV5-1 and TRBJ2-2; TRBD1 matches at 7 bases. Germline-derived CDR1 and CDR2 are SGHRS and YFSETQ. The CDR3 sequence is 16 residues long. The V gene end was trimmed by 1 base and the J gene end by 5 bases; junction bases not matched to a gene: 8.

V usage is TRBV5-4 and J usage is TRBJ2-7; D unresolved. Trimming took off 0 bases at V and 2 bases at J, with 9 bases between the two ends. This CDR3 is built from 14 residues. CDR1 SGHNT and CDR2 YYREEE come from the germline V gene (reference sequence). DNA for the CDR3: TGTGCCAGCAGCTTGGATCCCGAAGCCTACGAGCAGTACTTC. Amino acids: CASSLDPEAYEQYF. The whole variable domain, filled in from reference TRBV5-4 and TRBJ2-7, reads ETGVTQSPTHLIKTRGQQVTLRCSSQSGHNTVSWYQQALGQGPQFIFQYYREEENGRGNFPPRFSGLQFPNYSSELNVNALELDDSALYLCASSLDPEAYEQYFGPGTRLTVT.

The table lists this clone with a few counts. CDR3 protein: CASSHFPGSTEAFF. DNA of the CDR3: TGTGCCAGTAGCCATTTCCCCGGAAGCACTGAAGCTTTCTTT. The chain employs TRBV19 and TRBJ1-1, with D unresolved. Per germline, CDR1 LNHDA and CDR2 SQIVND (reference sequence). This CDR3 spans 14 amino acids. Deletions cut 6 bases from V and 4 bases from J, with 15 bases between. Supplemented by reference TRBV19 and TRBJ1-1, the full variable domain reads DGGITQSPKYLFRKEGQNVTLSCEQNLNHDAMYWYRQDPGQGLRLIYYSQIVNDFQKGDIAEGYSVSREKKESFPLTVTSAQKNPTAFYLCASSHFPGSTEAFFGQGTRLTVV.